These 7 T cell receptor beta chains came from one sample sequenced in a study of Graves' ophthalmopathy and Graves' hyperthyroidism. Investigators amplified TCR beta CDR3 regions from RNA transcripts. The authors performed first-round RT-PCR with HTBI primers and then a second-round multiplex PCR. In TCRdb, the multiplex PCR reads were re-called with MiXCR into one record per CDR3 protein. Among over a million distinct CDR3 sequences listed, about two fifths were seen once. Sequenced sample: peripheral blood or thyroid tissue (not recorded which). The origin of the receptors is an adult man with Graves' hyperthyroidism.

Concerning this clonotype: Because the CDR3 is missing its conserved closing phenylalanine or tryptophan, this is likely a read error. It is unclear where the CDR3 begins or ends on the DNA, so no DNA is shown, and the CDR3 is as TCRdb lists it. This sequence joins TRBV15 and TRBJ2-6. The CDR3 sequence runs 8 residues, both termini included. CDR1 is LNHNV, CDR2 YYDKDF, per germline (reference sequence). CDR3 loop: CATSRGED.

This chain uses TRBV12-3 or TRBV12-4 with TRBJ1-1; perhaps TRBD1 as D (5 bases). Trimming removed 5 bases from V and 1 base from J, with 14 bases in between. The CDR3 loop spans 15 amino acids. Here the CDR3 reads CASSLDTTSNTEAFF. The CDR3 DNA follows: TGTGCCAGCAGTCTGGACACAACTTCGAACACTGAAGCTTTCTTT.

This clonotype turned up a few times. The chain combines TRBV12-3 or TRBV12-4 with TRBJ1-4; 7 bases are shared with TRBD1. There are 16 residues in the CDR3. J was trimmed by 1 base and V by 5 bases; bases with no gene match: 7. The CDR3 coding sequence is TGTGCCAGCAGTCCTAGAGGGACAGTAACTAATGAAAAACTGTTTTTT. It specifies CASSPRGTVTNEKLFF.

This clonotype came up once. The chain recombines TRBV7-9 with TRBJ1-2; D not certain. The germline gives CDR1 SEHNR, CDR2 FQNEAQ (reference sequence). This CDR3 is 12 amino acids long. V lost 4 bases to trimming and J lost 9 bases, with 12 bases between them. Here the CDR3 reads CASSSTSGSYTF. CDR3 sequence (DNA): TGTGCCAGCAGCTCAACTAGCGGGAGCTACACCTTC.

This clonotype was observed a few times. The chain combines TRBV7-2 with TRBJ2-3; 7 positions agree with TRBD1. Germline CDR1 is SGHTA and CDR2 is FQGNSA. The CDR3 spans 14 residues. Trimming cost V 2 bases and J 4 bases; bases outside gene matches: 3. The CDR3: CASSLSGTADTQYF. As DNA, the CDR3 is TGTGCCAGCAGCTTATCCGGGACAGCAGATACGCAGTATTTT. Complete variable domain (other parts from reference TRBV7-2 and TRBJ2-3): GAGVSQSPSNKVTEKGKDVELRCDPISGHTALYWYRQSLGQGLEFLIYFQGNSAPDKSGLPSDRFSAERTGGSVSTLTIQRTQQEDSAVYLCASSLSGTADTQYFGPGTRLTVL.

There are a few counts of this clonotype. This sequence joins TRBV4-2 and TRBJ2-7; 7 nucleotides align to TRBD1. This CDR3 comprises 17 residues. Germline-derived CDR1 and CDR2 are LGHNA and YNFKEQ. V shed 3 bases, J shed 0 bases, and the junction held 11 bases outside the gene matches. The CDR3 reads CASSQPTGVSSSYEQYF. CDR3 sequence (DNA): TGTGCCAGCAGCCAGCCTACAGGGGTCTCGAGCTCCTACGAGCAGTACTTC.

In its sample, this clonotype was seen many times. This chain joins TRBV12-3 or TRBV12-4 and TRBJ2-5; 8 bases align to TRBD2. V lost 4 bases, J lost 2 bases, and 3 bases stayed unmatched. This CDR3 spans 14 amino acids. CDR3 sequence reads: CASSSAGGQETQYF. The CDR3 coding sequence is TGTGCCAGCAGTTCCGCGGGGGGACAAGAGACCCAGTACTTC.